This T cell receptor beta chain was observed in a study of blood T cell repertoires in COVID-19. Study overall: Italy, Spain and the United States were the sources of the convalescent and acute COVID-19 samples. The cDNA or gDNA used as material had been derived from T cells, B-cell-depleted T cells, or PBMCs.

How the authors handled the data: The assay estimated nucleated cells by amplifying reference gene primers. Using immunoSEQ multiplex PCR, the repertoire was profiled, and TCRdb retains in-frame clones only, with some absent. V and J calls and clone size come straight from that table; D and trimming were deduced from the DNA. There are 30,000 to 35,000 clones in the sample; approximately 81% occur only once, and around 15% lies in the top ten. The CDR3 is 14 residues long. The V end was cut by 6 bases, the J end by 2 bases, with 11 bases between. Germline CDR1 reads LNHDA; CDR2 reads SQIVND (reference sequence).

The chain links TRBV19 to TRBJ1-5, with D hard to call. The sample consisted of peripheral blood. The sequence came from a human donor with acute or convalescent COVID-19. The donor label of this sample is uncertain. The CDR3 DNA follows: TGTGCCAGTAGAAGGGAGGTGGGCAATCAGCCCCAGCATTTT. Amino acids: CASRREVGNQPQHF. Using reference TRBV19 and TRBJ1-5 for the parts outside the CDR3, the full variable domain is DGGITQSPKYLFRKEGQNVTLSCEQNLNHDAMYWYRQDPGQGLRLIYYSQIVNDFQKGDIAEGYSVSREKKESFPLTVTSAQKNPTAFYLCASRREVGNQPQHFGDGTRLSIL.